One and the same sample provided the 28 T cell receptor beta chains below, sequenced in a study of blood T cells in healthy people across ages. The use of a sample-barcoded 5' primer and a J-beta primer mix characterized a second PCR of 7 to 11 cycles. MiXCR, run by TCRdb on the 5' RACE reads, gives a single entry per CDR3 protein. In the table there are hundreds of thousands of distinct CDR3 sequences, 32% of which are singletons. The specimen was blood. These receptors all stem from an elderly woman in good health.

The V call is TRBV20-1, the J call TRBJ1-1; a weak D match, TRBD1 (6 bases). Trimming pared 1 base from V and 1 base from J, leaving 16 bases between. The CDR3 contains 16 residues. Germline lookup yields CDR1 DFQATT and CDR2 SNEGSKA (reference sequence). The CDR3 here is CSARVGRGSGNTEAFF. CDR3 nucleotide sequence: TGCAGTGCTAGAGTGGGCAGGGGTTCAGGGAACACTGAAGCTTTCTTT.

V gene TRBV20-1 combines with J gene TRBJ1-1; D is possibly TRBD1 (6 bases). Germline V gene data show CDR1 as DFQATT and CDR2 as SNEGSKA (reference sequence). CDR3 length: 15 residues. Trimming cost V 1 base and J 1 base, with 13 bases left between them. The CDR3 region is CSARVNRVRNTEAFF. Written as DNA, the CDR3 is TGCAGTGCTAGAGTTAACAGGGTAAGGAACACTGAAGCTTTCTTT.

Comment on this clonotype: This may be a read error: a much more frequent sequence differs by one nucleotide. This chain joins TRBV6-2 or TRBV6-3 and TRBJ2-7, with D maybe TRBD2 (7 bases). Trimming took off 5 bases at V and 7 bases at J, with 21 bases between the two ends. CDR3 size: 15 residues. The germline V gene encodes CDR1 MNHEY and CDR2 SVGEGT. CDR3 region: CASSDGDFRGGEQYF. CDR3 nucleotide sequence: TGTGCCAGCAGTGACGGGGATTTTAGGGGGGGAGAGCAGTACTTC.

CDR3 sequence: CASSETGFNTEAFF. CDR3 in DNA: TGTGCCAGCAGTGAAACAGGGTTCAACACTGAAGCTTTCTTT. The chain has TRBV28 and TRBJ1-1; weak D call: TRBD1 (6 bases). CDR1 is MDHEN, CDR2 SYDVKM, per germline. The CDR3 has 14 amino acids. V gave up 5 bases and J gave up 2 bases, with 12 bases separating them.

This clonotype has a count of ten or more. The V and J genes are TRBV5-1 and TRBJ2-7; 7 positions agree with TRBD1. The junction had 8 bases not matched to a gene; V was cut back by 0 bases and J by 2 bases. CDR1 and CDR2 from the germline V gene are SGHRS and YFSETQ. CDR3 length: 16 amino acids. The CDR3 nucleotides are TGCGCCAGCAGCTTGGGGGGGACAGCCGACGCCTACGAGCAGTACTTC. Its protein product is CASSLGGTADAYEQYF.

Only a few counts were recorded for this clonotype. J is TRBJ1-1 and V is TRBV4-2; maybe TRBD1 (5 bases). CDR3 length: 15 residues. Trimming removed 2 bases at V and 12 bases at J, with 22 bases between. Germline CDR1 reads LGHNA; CDR2 reads YNFKEQ. The CDR3 DNA follows: TGTGCCAGCAGCCAAACCAATGACAGAAGGTTTAGTCCTTTCTTT. It yields the protein CASSQTNDRRFSPFF.

With respect to this clonotype: A much larger clone sits a single nucleotide away, making a read error possible. The DNA for the CDR3 is TGTGCCAGCAGCGTATCCCTAAGACAGGGAGGCACAGATACGCAGTATTTT. Its protein product is CASSVSLRQGGTDTQYF. This chain joins TRBV9 and TRBJ2-3; 7 bases fit TRBD1. Trimming took 1 base from V and 1 from J; bases not matched to a gene: 9. The germline gives CDR1 SGDLS, CDR2 YYNGEE. This CDR3 spans 17 amino acids.

This clonotype came up many times. V gene TRBV5-5 combines with J gene TRBJ1-4; D not resolved. The germline CDR1 and CDR2 sequences are SGHKS and YYEKEE (reference sequence). The CDR3 spans 15 residues. The V end lost 7 bases, the J end lost 6 bases, and 19 bases lay between the germline ends. The CDR3 loop is CASQEAERSYEKLFF. Written as DNA, the CDR3 is TGTGCCAGCCAGGAGGCCGAGAGATCTTATGAAAAACTGTTTTTT.

This clonotype was counted at least ten times. The J gene is TRBJ2-3, the V gene TRBV4-1, with 12 bases that match TRBD2. V dropped 3 bases and J dropped 3; count of bases not matched to a gene: 10. This CDR3 spans 18 amino acids. Looked up from germline, CDR1 is MGHRA and CDR2 is YSYEKL. The chain's CDR3 is CASSQNKSLAGGTDTQYF. For the CDR3, the DNA is TGCGCCAGCAGCCAGAATAAATCACTAGCGGGGGGAACAGATACGCAGTATTTT.

The chain links TRBV6-6 to TRBJ1-5, with D hard to call. Germline-derived CDR1 and CDR2 are MNHNY and SVGAGI (reference sequence). The CDR3 covers 13 residues. Trimming took 4 bases from V and 11 from J, leaving 15 bases between them. The CDR3 DNA sequence: TGTGCCAGCAGTTCGACGGGCCGTGGGGCCCAGCATTTT. Its protein product is CASSSTGRGAQHF.

The table lists this clonotype with many counts. The chain is built from TRBV3-1 and TRBJ2-3; 7 bases match TRBD1. V shed 4 bases and J 2 bases; nucleotides not matched to a gene: 6. The CDR3 runs 15 residues. CDR1 and CDR2 (germline): LGHDT, YNNKEL (reference sequence). As DNA, the CDR3 is TGTGCCAGCAGCCCGTCGGGGACAGACACAGATACGCAGTATTTT. Translating it yields CASSPSGTDTDTQYF.

Concerning this clonotype itself: A junction end diverges from the germline sequence, so it may reflect a read error. The gene calls are TRBV9 and TRBJ2-3, with 7 bases identical to TRBD2. Germline V gene sequence: CDR1 SGDLS, CDR2 YYNGEE. The CDR3 contains 15 residues. This CDR3 reads CTSSPRAGGTDTQYF. The DNA for the CDR3 is TGTACCAGCAGCCCCAGGGCGGGGGGCACAGATACGCAGTATTTT.

This chain links TRBV20-1 with TRBJ1-6; D is ambiguous. CDR3 length: 15 amino acids. Germline V gene data show CDR1 as DFQATT and CDR2 as SNEGSKA (reference sequence). V dropped 2 bases and J dropped 8 bases, with 16 bases sitting between them. CDR3 sequence reads: CSARPSESEHSPLHF. The DNA of the CDR3 is TGCAGTGCTAGACCCTCAGAAAGTGAGCATTCACCCCTCCACTTT.

The chain's CDR3 is CASSQERLVYTDTQYF. CDR3 bases: TGTGCCAGCAGCCAAGAAAGGCTCGTCTACACAGATACGCAGTATTTT. The chain is built from TRBV4-2 and TRBJ2-3; D gene unclear. The germline CDR1 and CDR2 sequences are LGHNA and YNFKEQ. Trimming cost V 0 bases and J 2 bases, with 12 bases left between them. The CDR3 contains 16 residues.

This clonotype appeared many times. The CDR3 reads CASSSDDREAFF. CDR3 coding DNA: TGTGCCAGCAGCTCGGACGACAGGGAAGCTTTCTTT. This chain connects TRBV7-9 to TRBJ1-1, with a tentative D call TRBD1 (6 bases). The germline V and J ends were trimmed by 4 bases and 8 bases, with 11 bases remaining between them. CDR3 length: 12 amino acids. Germline V gene sequence: CDR1 SEHNR, CDR2 FQNEAQ (reference sequence).

The chain joins TRBV20-1 to TRBJ1-1, with D tentatively TRBD1 (6 bases). In germline, CDR1 is DFQATT, CDR2 SNEGSKA (reference sequence). The CDR3 is 16 residues long. V dropped 6 bases and J dropped 0 bases, with 20 bases sitting between them. The CDR3 coding sequence is TGCAGTGCATCCGGACAGCGTTCCATTATGAACACTGAAGCTTTCTTT. Translated: CSASGQRSIMNTEAFF.

This clonotype was detected many times. The chain joins TRBV20-1 to TRBJ2-7; D perhaps matches TRBD2 (6 bases). V lost 1 base and J lost 7, with 8 bases in between. Germline V CDR1 and CDR2: DFQATT, SNEGSKA (reference sequence). This CDR3 has 11 amino acids. This CDR3 reads CSARAGGEQYF. The DNA of the CDR3 is TGCAGTGCTAGAGCTGGGGGGGAGCAGTACTTC.

The V gene is TRBV24-1, the J gene TRBJ2-3; TRBD1 matches at 7 bases. CDR1 and CDR2 (germline): KGHDR, SFDVKD. This CDR3 region has 14 residues. J was trimmed by 4 bases and V by 2 bases; bases with no gene match: 2. CDR3 bases: TGTGCCACCAGTGATTACAGGGGTCCAGATACGCAGTATTTT. This codes for CATSDYRGPDTQYF.

About this clonotype: This could be a read error, since a much larger clone is one nucleotide away. The chain is built from TRBV5-1 and TRBJ2-1, with unresolved D. This CDR3 is 12 amino acids long. Germline V gene data show CDR1 as SGHRS and CDR2 as YFSETQ. CDR3 nucleotide sequence: TGCGCCAGCAGCTTGGCGACGGGTGAGCAGTGCTTC. Its translation is CASSLATGEQCF.

This clonotype was detected ten times or more. The chain carries TRBV2 and TRBJ1-5, with TRBD1 identical over 8 bases. Trimming removed 6 bases from V and 2 bases from J; junction bases left unmatched: 3. Germline V CDR1 and CDR2: SNHLY, FYNNEI. The CDR3 loop spans 14 amino acids. The CDR3 sequence: CASRLTGGNQPQHF. In DNA form, the CDR3 reads TGTGCCAGCAGATTGACAGGGGGCAATCAGCCCCAGCATTTT.

This rearrangement joins TRBV4-2 to TRBJ1-1, with D perhaps TRBD1 (6 bases). Trimming took 1 base from V and 4 from J, leaving 13 bases between them. The CDR3 is made up of 15 amino acids. Germline CDR1 is LGHNA and CDR2 is YNFKEQ. The CDR3: CASSQAGASGTEAFF. The DNA for the CDR3 is TGTGCCAGCAGCCAAGCGGGGGCCTCCGGCACTGAAGCTTTCTTT.

This chain's CDR3 is CASSALVGTDTQYF. The CDR3 DNA reads as TGTGCCAGCAGCGCCCTAGTTGGTACAGATACGCAGTATTTT. This chain uses TRBV9 with TRBJ2-3; unclear D gene. Germline V lookup: CDR1 SGDLS, CDR2 YYNGEE. V shed 3 bases and J shed 3 bases, with 11 bases lying between them. The CDR3 runs 14 residues.

This clonotype showed up many times. Here the CDR3 DNA reads TGTGCCAGCAGTCCTCGTACAGGGAAGAATGCTGAAGCTTTCTTT. Amino acid sequence: CASSPRTGKNAEAFF. The chain couples TRBV7-2 to TRBJ1-1; a weak D match, TRBD1 (6 bases). In germline, CDR1 is SGHTA, CDR2 FQGNSA. V was cut by 6 bases and J by 6 bases, with 20 bases left in between. This CDR3 comprises 15 residues.

The rearrangement links TRBV6-1 to TRBJ2-6; 7 bases align to TRBD2. Per germline, CDR1 MNHNS and CDR2 SASEGT. The CDR3 has 18 residues. The J segment lost 1 base and the V segment lost 7 bases, leaving 13 bases of the junction unmatched. The CDR3 coding sequence is TGTGCCAGCACCCAAGGCCTAGCGGTGCAATCTGGGGCCAACGTCCTGACTTTC. It encodes CASTQGLAVQSGANVLTF.

This clonotype was found many times. The CDR3 DNA reads TGTGCCAGCAGTTTGGGGCAGATAGCTGGCTACACCTTC. Protein product: CASSLGQIAGYTF. V usage is TRBV12-3 or TRBV12-4 and J usage is TRBJ1-2; D perhaps matches TRBD1 (5 bases). V dropped 3 bases and J dropped 7 bases, with 12 bases sitting between them. CDR3 length equals 13 residues.

This clonotype was picked up many times. The rearrangement joins TRBV20-1 to TRBJ2-1; D perhaps matches TRBD1 (6 bases). Germline loops: CDR1 DFQATT, CDR2 SNEGSKA (reference sequence). The length of the CDR3 is 15 residues. The V gene lost 6 bases and the J gene lost 4 bases, with 19 bases spanning the gap. CDR3 region: CSAHRRGHLYNEQFF. The CDR3 DNA follows: TGCAGTGCGCACCGACGGGGACATCTATACAATGAGCAGTTCTTC.

The chain combines TRBV2 with TRBJ1-1, with D hard to call. Germline loops: CDR1 SNHLY, CDR2 FYNNEI. V lost 8 bases, J lost 5 bases, and 18 bases lay in between. The CDR3 is made up of 14 amino acids. Here the CDR3 DNA reads TGTGCCAGCGGCCCCCTAGTGTCGAGAACTGAAGCTTTCTTT. It codes for CASGPLVSRTEAFF.

This clonotype was observed many times. The chain employs TRBV21-1 and TRBJ2-7; the D call of TRBD1 is as the table states it, not checked on the DNA. TRBV21-1 constitutes a pseudogene. CDR3 length: 15 amino acids. Here the CDR3 DNA reads TGTGCCAGCAGCATGGGGACAGGGGTTATCTACGAGCAGTACTTC. This sequence encodes CASSMGTGVIYEQYF.